This entry features one TCR beta chain sequence. This record comes from a study of blood T cells in healthy people across ages. The second PCR ran roughly 7 to 11 cycles with a sample-barcoded 5' primer and J-beta primers. TCRdb fed the 5' RACE reads into MiXCR, producing one record per CDR3 protein. The sample lists 900,000 to 950,000 distinct CDR3 sequences, 25% to 35% occurring once. Germline V gives CDR1 SGHKS, CDR2 YYEKEE (reference sequence). The CDR3 extends over 12 amino acids. Trimming took off 3 bases at V and 13 bases at J, with 16 bases between the two ends. Separately, the same data were catalogued under a study of T cells of mothers and their children.

This TCR was sampled from a woman between 35 and 50 years old in good health. The genes are TRBV5-5 and TRBJ1-2; the D is unclear. The sample taken for sequencing was blood. The CDR3 nucleotides read TGTGCCAGCAGCTGGGTAGACGATTTATTCACCTTC. It specifies CASSWVDDLFTF.